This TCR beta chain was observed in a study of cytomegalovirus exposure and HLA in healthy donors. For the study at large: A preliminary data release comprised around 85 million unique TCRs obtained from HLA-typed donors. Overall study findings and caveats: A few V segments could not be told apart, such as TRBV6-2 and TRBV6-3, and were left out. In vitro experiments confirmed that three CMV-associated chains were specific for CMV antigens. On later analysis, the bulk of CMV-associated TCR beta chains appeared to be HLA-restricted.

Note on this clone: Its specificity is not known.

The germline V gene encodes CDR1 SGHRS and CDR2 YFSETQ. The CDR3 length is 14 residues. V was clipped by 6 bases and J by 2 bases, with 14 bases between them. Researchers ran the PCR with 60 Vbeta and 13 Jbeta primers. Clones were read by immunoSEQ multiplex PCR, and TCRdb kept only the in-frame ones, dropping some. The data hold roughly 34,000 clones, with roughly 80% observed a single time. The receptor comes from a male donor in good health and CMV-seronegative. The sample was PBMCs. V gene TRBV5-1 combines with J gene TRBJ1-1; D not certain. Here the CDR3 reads CASTSAPANTEAFF. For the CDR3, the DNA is TGCGCCAGCACCTCAGCGCCAGCCAACACTGAAGCTTTCTTT.